These T cell receptor beta chains were read from a single sample in a study of shared clonotypes between healthy human individuals. Produced via immunoSEQ multiplex PCR; TCRdb's table is partial and in-frame only. The sample lists 850,000 to 1,200,000 clones, roughly 80% occurring once. Source material: memory CD4+ T cells sorted from blood. The receptor set was obtained from a man aged 18 to 30 in good health. CDR3s include the opening cysteine and the closing phenylalanine or tryptophan. The D gene is left open where the match is weak. Size is stated for part of the rows, as once, few or many counts, or as a class when the clone is expanded.

v_call: TRBV7-9; d_call: -; clone_size: -; j_call: TRBJ1-2; cdr3_aa: CASSLGELPTYGYTF; cdr3_nt: TGTGCCAGCAGCTTAGGAGAGTTACCCACCTATGGCTACACCTTC
v_call: TRBV5-1; d_call: -; clone_size: few; j_call: TRBJ1-4; cdr3_aa: CASSSTTATNEKLFF; cdr3_nt: TGCGCCAGCAGCTCTACCACGGCAACTAATGAAAAACTGTTTTTT
v_call: TRBV6-1; d_call: TRBD1; clone_size: -; j_call: TRBJ2-1; cdr3_aa: CASSARTGVKRNEQFF; cdr3_nt: TGTGCCAGCAGTGCCCGGACAGGGGTAAAGAGGAATGAGCAGTTCTTC
v_call: TRBV6-1; d_call: TRBD1; clone_size: many; j_call: TRBJ1-2; cdr3_aa: CASRGQGGYGYTF; cdr3_nt: TGTGCCAGCAGGGGACAGGGGGGCTATGGCTACACCTTC
v_call: TRBV2; d_call: -; clone_size: -; j_call: TRBJ2-3; cdr3_aa: CASSGSPRVGSTDTQYF; cdr3_nt: TGTGCCAGCAGTGGGTCCCCTCGCGTTGGAAGCACAGATACGCAGTATTTT
v_call: TRBV10-1; d_call: -; clone_size: -; j_call: TRBJ2-7; cdr3_aa: CASSDVHSYEQYF; cdr3_nt: TGCGCCAGCAGTGATGTCCACTCCTACGAGCAGTACTTC
v_call: TRBV2; d_call: -; clone_size: -; j_call: TRBJ2-1; cdr3_aa: CASSRDSATANEQFF; cdr3_nt: TGTGCCAGCAGTAGGGACTCGGCAACGGCCAATGAGCAGTTCTTC
v_call: TRBV4-3; d_call: -; clone_size: -; j_call: TRBJ2-2; cdr3_aa: CASSQDSGLVSGELFF; cdr3_nt: TGCGCCAGCAGCCAAGATAGTGGGCTAGTTTCCGGGGAGCTGTTTTTT
v_call: TRBV6-5; d_call: TRBD1; clone_size: -; j_call: TRBJ1-6; cdr3_aa: CASSLGTGNNSPLHF; cdr3_nt: TGTGCCAGCAGCCTCGGGACAGGGAACAATTCACCCCTCCACTTT
v_call: TRBV19; d_call: -; clone_size: -; j_call: TRBJ1-1; cdr3_aa: CASRRVGASRTEAFF; cdr3_nt: TGTGCCAGTAGGAGAGTCGGGGCTTCGAGGACTGAAGCTTTCTTT
v_call: TRBV6-1; d_call: -; clone_size: -; j_call: TRBJ2-1; cdr3_aa: CASSEARGSALNEQFF; cdr3_nt: TGTGCCAGCAGTGAAGCGAGAGGCAGCGCCTTGAATGAGCAGTTCTTC
v_call: TRBV6-1; d_call: -; clone_size: -; j_call: TRBJ1-2; cdr3_aa: CASSDRANYGYTF; cdr3_nt: TGTGCCAGCAGTGATAGGGCTAACTATGGCTACACCTTC
v_call: TRBV10-3; d_call: -; clone_size: -; j_call: TRBJ2-7; cdr3_aa: CAISESTEYEQYF; cdr3_nt: TGTGCCATCAGTGAGTCCACAGAGTACGAGCAGTACTTC
v_call: TRBV27; d_call: -; clone_size: -; j_call: TRBJ1-6; cdr3_aa: CASSRGGPNSPLHF; cdr3_nt: TGTGCCAGCAGTAGGGGGGGCCCCAATTCACCCCTCCACTTT
v_call: TRBV7-9; d_call: TRBD1; clone_size: -; j_call: TRBJ2-7; cdr3_aa: CASSSQGAGVGQYF; cdr3_nt: TGTGCCAGCAGCTCCCAGGGGGCTGGTGTGGGGCAGTACTTC
v_call: TRBV11-2; d_call: TRBD1; clone_size: -; j_call: TRBJ2-4; cdr3_aa: CASSLKGTDRGYF; cdr3_nt: TGTGCCAGCAGCTTAAAGGGTACCGACAGGGGCTACTTC
v_call: TRBV15; d_call: -; clone_size: -; j_call: TRBJ1-1; cdr3_aa: CATSRDMNTEAFF; cdr3_nt: TGTGCCACGTCCCGGGACATGAACACTGAAGCTTTCTTT
v_call: TRBV7-8; d_call: TRBD1; clone_size: -; j_call: TRBJ1-2; cdr3_aa: CASSFDREGSYGYTF; cdr3_nt: TGTGCCAGCAGCTTCGACAGGGAGGGGAGTTATGGCTACACCTTC
v_call: TRBV5-1; d_call: -; clone_size: -; j_call: TRBJ2-3; cdr3_aa: CASSLEWGADTQYF; cdr3_nt: TGCGCCAGCAGCTTGGAGTGGGGGGCCGATACGCAGTATTTT
v_call: TRBV30; d_call: -; clone_size: -; j_call: TRBJ2-1; cdr3_aa: CAWGAQDEQFF; cdr3_nt: TGTGCCTGGGGGGCCCAAGATGAGCAGTTCTTC
v_call: TRBV7-2; d_call: TRBD1; clone_size: -; j_call: TRBJ1-2; cdr3_aa: CASSSRTGFGYTF; cdr3_nt: TGTGCCAGCAGCTCCCGGACAGGGTTTGGCTACACCTTC
v_call: TRBV5-1; d_call: -; clone_size: -; j_call: TRBJ2-7; cdr3_aa: CASSLASSAIGEQYF; cdr3_nt: TGCGCCAGCAGCTTGGCCTCTAGCGCGATTGGGGAGCAGTACTTC
v_call: TRBV2; d_call: -; clone_size: -; j_call: TRBJ2-5; cdr3_aa: CASRTKETQYF; cdr3_nt: TGTGCCAGTCGGACAAAGGAGACCCAGTACTTC
v_call: TRBV7-9; d_call: TRBD1; clone_size: few; j_call: TRBJ1-2; cdr3_aa: CASSPGQGNGYTF; cdr3_nt: TGTGCCAGCAGCCCCGGACAGGGGAATGGCTACACCTTC
v_call: TRBV5-6; d_call: TRBD1; clone_size: -; j_call: TRBJ2-1; cdr3_aa: CASSPMVSGTVAPEFF; cdr3_nt: TGTGCCAGCAGCCCCATGGTCTCCGGGACAGTAGCGCCGGAGTTCTTC
v_call: TRBV5-5; d_call: TRBD1; clone_size: -; j_call: TRBJ2-7; cdr3_aa: CASSLFQGQGAWEQYF; cdr3_nt: TGTGCCAGCAGCTTGTTCCAGGGACAGGGGGCCTGGGAGCAGTACTTC
v_call: TRBV4-3; d_call: -; clone_size: -; j_call: TRBJ2-1; cdr3_aa: CASSQDLGDSLYNEQFF; cdr3_nt: TGCGCCAGCAGCCAAGATCTCGGGGACTCGCTGTACAATGAGCAGTTCTTC
v_call: TRBV19; d_call: TRBD2; clone_size: -; j_call: TRBJ2-7; cdr3_aa: CASSTASGGSDEQYF; cdr3_nt: TGTGCCAGTAGTACTGCTAGCGGGGGGAGCGACGAGCAGTACTTC
v_call: TRBV18; d_call: TRBD1; clone_size: once; j_call: TRBJ2-7; cdr3_aa: CASSPRDRSYEQYF; cdr3_nt: TGTGCCAGCTCACCACGGGACAGATCCTACGAGCAGTACTTC
v_call: TRBV11-2; d_call: -; clone_size: -; j_call: TRBJ1-1; cdr3_aa: CASSLDRAVTEAFF; cdr3_nt: TGTGCCAGCAGCTTAGATCGAGCAGTCACTGAAGCTTTCTTT
v_call: TRBV5-4; d_call: -; clone_size: few; j_call: TRBJ1-5; cdr3_aa: CASRAGPNQPQHF; cdr3_nt: TGTGCCAGCAGGGCAGGGCCCAATCAGCCCCAGCATTTT
v_call: TRBV7-6; d_call: -; clone_size: -; j_call: TRBJ2-3; cdr3_aa: CASSWGGQFSTDTQYF; cdr3_nt: TGTGCCAGCAGCTGGGGTGGACAGTTTAGCACAGATACGCAGTATTTT
v_call: TRBV7-2; d_call: TRBD1; clone_size: -; j_call: TRBJ1-4; cdr3_aa: CASSRTGGGGEKLFF; cdr3_nt: TGTGCCAGCAGCCGGACAGGGGGCGGAGGTGAAAAACTGTTTTTT
v_call: TRBV18; d_call: TRBD1; clone_size: -; j_call: TRBJ1-1; cdr3_aa: CASSLGTANTEAFF; cdr3_nt: TGTGCCAGCTCCCTGGGGACAGCGAACACTGAAGCTTTCTTT
v_call: TRBV2; d_call: -; clone_size: -; j_call: TRBJ2-2; cdr3_aa: CASSRQVSNTGELFF; cdr3_nt: TGTGCCAGCAGTCGACAGGTATCGAACACCGGGGAGCTGTTTTTT
v_call: TRBV20-1; d_call: -; clone_size: few; j_call: TRBJ1-1; cdr3_aa: CSASEQQVFF; cdr3_nt: TGCAGTGCTAGCGAGCAACAAGTTTTCTTT
v_call: TRBV29-1; d_call: TRBD2; clone_size: -; j_call: TRBJ2-1; cdr3_aa: CSVGAASGYNEQFF; cdr3_nt: TGCAGCGTTGGTGCGGCTAGCGGATACAATGAGCAGTTCTTC
v_call: TRBV29-1; d_call: -; clone_size: few; j_call: TRBJ1-2; cdr3_aa: CSVEARQVFNGYTF; cdr3_nt: TGCAGCGTTGAAGCCCGGCAGGTCTTTAATGGCTACACCTTC
v_call: TRBV7-8; d_call: TRBD1; clone_size: -; j_call: TRBJ2-7; cdr3_aa: CASSLIGTARPYEQYF; cdr3_nt: TGTGCCAGCAGCTTAATCGGGACAGCCCGACCCTACGAGCAGTACTTC
v_call: TRBV28; d_call: TRBD1; clone_size: once; j_call: TRBJ2-4; cdr3_aa: CASSLDRVKNIQYF; cdr3_nt: TGTGCCAGCAGTTTAGACAGGGTCAAAAACATTCAGTACTTC
v_call: TRBV28; d_call: -; clone_size: few; j_call: TRBJ2-1; cdr3_aa: CASSSYWDSGGVNEQFF; cdr3_nt: TGTGCCAGCAGTTCCTACTGGGACAGCGGGGGAGTCAATGAGCAGTTCTTC
v_call: TRBV21-1; d_call: -; clone_size: -; j_call: TRBJ2-2; cdr3_aa: CASSKAVPRRGFAGELFF; cdr3_nt: TGTGCCAGCAGCAAAGCTGTTCCTCGCCGGGGGTTCGCCGGGGAGCTGTTTTTT
v_call: TRBV29-1; d_call: -; clone_size: -; j_call: TRBJ1-5; cdr3_aa: CSVGAANQPQHF; cdr3_nt: TGCAGCGTTGGGGCAGCCAATCAGCCCCAGCATTTT
v_call: TRBV5-1; d_call: TRBD2; clone_size: few; j_call: TRBJ2-1; cdr3_aa: CASSYPTSGRSSYNEQFF; cdr3_nt: TGCGCCAGCAGCTATCCGACTAGCGGTAGGAGCTCCTACAATGAGCAGTTCTTC
v_call: TRBV7-8; d_call: TRBD1; clone_size: few; j_call: TRBJ2-5; cdr3_aa: CASSYRTGGQQETQYF; cdr3_nt: TGTGCCAGCAGCTACCGGACAGGGGGCCAACAAGAGACCCAGTACTTC
v_call: TRBV9; d_call: TRBD2; clone_size: -; j_call: TRBJ2-1; cdr3_aa: CASSVGLAGEGEQFF; cdr3_nt: TGTGCCAGCAGCGTCGGACTAGCGGGAGAGGGTGAGCAGTTCTTC
v_call: TRBV5-8; d_call: TRBD1; clone_size: -; j_call: TRBJ2-7; cdr3_aa: CASSSGQRLYYEQYF; cdr3_nt: TGTGCCAGCAGCTCGGGACAGCGATTATACTACGAGCAGTACTTC
v_call: TRBV2; d_call: TRBD1; clone_size: -; j_call: TRBJ2-1; cdr3_aa: CASSGGQGSYNEQFF; cdr3_nt: TGTGCCAGCAGTGGGGGACAGGGGTCCTACAATGAGCAGTTCTTC
v_call: TRBV7-2; d_call: -; clone_size: -; j_call: TRBJ2-5; cdr3_aa: CASSVGLGSPRGETQYF; cdr3_nt: TGTGCCAGCAGCGTGGGGTTGGGTAGCCCAAGGGGGGAGACCCAGTACTTC
v_call: TRBV11-2; d_call: TRBD1; clone_size: -; j_call: TRBJ2-1; cdr3_aa: CASSFETGLNEQFF; cdr3_nt: TGTGCCAGCAGCTTCGAGACAGGGTTAAATGAGCAGTTCTTC
v_call: TRBV28; d_call: -; clone_size: -; j_call: TRBJ2-7; cdr3_aa: CASRHSYEQYF; cdr3_nt: TGTGCCTCGAGGCACTCCTACGAGCAGTACTTC